What follows are 27 T cell receptor beta chains derived from one specimen sequenced in a study of T cell responses to AZD1222 COVID-19 vaccine. The method was immunoSEQ multiplex PCR; TCRdb's version includes in-frame clones alone and lacks a portion of them. The sample records fewer than 65,000 clones, approximately 79% being singletons. The material was peripheral blood, obtained on day 0 of AZD1222 vaccination. These receptor sequences come from an adult in good health.

The CDR3 bases are TGTGCCATCAGTGGGGCAGGGGGCAATGAGCAGTTCTTC. Translating it yields CAISGAGGNEQFF. The J gene is TRBJ2-1, the V gene TRBV10-3; 7 bases map to TRBD1. V dropped 4 bases and J dropped 6; count of bases not matched to a gene: 3. The CDR3 is 13 residues long. CDR1 ENHRY and CDR2 SYGVKD come from the germline V gene.

This chain links TRBV7-6 with TRBJ2-7, with 8 nucleotides matching TRBD1. The CDR3 spans 16 residues. Germline values: CDR1 SGHVS, CDR2 FNYEAQ. The V and J ends lost 0 bases and 5 bases, in that order; junction bases with no gene match: 9. CDR3 nucleotides: TGTGCCAGCAGCTTAGCGAACTACAGGGGGGACAACGAGCAGTACTTC. Protein product: CASSLANYRGDNEQYF.

The chain joins TRBV9 to TRBJ2-1; D not certain. Trimming removed 0 bases from V and 9 bases from J, with 7 bases in between. CDR3 length equals 12 residues. The V gene's germline CDR1 is SGDLS and CDR2 YYNGEE. The CDR3 region is CASSVATGEQFF. CDR3 nucleotide sequence: TGTGCCAGCAGCGTAGCTACGGGTGAGCAGTTCTTC.

The rearrangement joins TRBV9 to TRBJ2-1, with TRBD2 matching over 7 bases. The trim removed 0 bases at V and 2 bases at J, leaving 5 bases unmatched. The CDR3 length is 16 residues. The germline V gene has CDR1 SGDLS and CDR2 YYNGEE. The CDR3 spells CASSVAGGGPYNEQFF. The CDR3, as DNA: TGTGCCAGCAGCGTAGCCGGCGGGGGACCCTACAATGAGCAGTTCTTC.

J is TRBJ1-2 and V is TRBV9; weak D call: TRBD1 (5 bases). Germline V gene lookup returns CDR1 SGDLS and CDR2 YYNGEE. Trimming pared 0 bases from V and 4 bases from J, leaving 10 bases between. The CDR3 spans 14 residues. CDR3 in amino acids: CASSVDQGSYGYTF. CDR3 DNA: TGTGCCAGCAGCGTAGACCAGGGCTCCTATGGCTACACCTTC.

This chain uses TRBV7-9 with TRBJ2-1, with D tentatively TRBD2 (5 bases). V lost 6 bases and J lost 0, with 12 bases in between. The CDR3 length is 15 residues. Germline loops: CDR1 SEHNR, CDR2 FQNEAQ (reference sequence). The CDR3 region has the DNA TGTGCCAGCAGGGCCGAGGGTAGCTCCTACAATGAGCAGTTCTTC. Protein sequence: CASRAEGSSYNEQFF.

This chain connects TRBV28 to TRBJ2-7; 8 bases fit TRBD2. Germline trimming cut 5 bases from V and 6 bases from J; bases unmatched to any gene: 9. The CDR3 has 14 residues. Germline CDR1 and CDR2: MDHEN and SYDVKM. CDR3 nucleotides: TGTGCCAGCAGTCCTCTGGTTAGCGGGGTCGAGCAGTACTTC. Its translation: CASSPLVSGVEQYF.

The genes are TRBV7-9 and TRBJ1-2, with D unclear. The germline gives CDR1 SEHNR, CDR2 FQNEAQ (reference sequence). This CDR3 comprises 14 residues. The V end was cut by 2 bases, the J end by 7 bases, with 14 bases between. The DNA of the CDR3 is TGTGCCAGCAGCTTATTTACAATGGCTTCTGGCTACACCTTC. It encodes CASSLFTMASGYTF.

The V and J genes are TRBV19 and TRBJ1-1; TRBD1 matches 7 bases. V trimming: 0 bases; J trimming: 7 bases; junction bases outside the gene matches: 14. The CDR3 has 17 residues. CDR1 is LNHDA and CDR2 is SQIVND in the germline V gene (reference sequence). The DNA for the CDR3 is TGTGCCAGTAGTATAGATCCGGTAGGGGGCGTTGCTGTTGAAGCTTTCTTT. This sequence encodes CASSIDPVGGVAVEAFF.

The chain carries TRBV6-5 and TRBJ1-2; 8 bases are shared with TRBD1. Trimming at V came to 0 bases and at J to 4 bases, leaving 4 bases not matched to a gene. Germline CDR1 reads MNHEY; CDR2 reads SVGAGI. CDR3 length: 15 amino acids. In DNA form, the CDR3 reads TGTGCCAGCAGTTACTCGCGAACAGGGGGCTATGGCTACACCTTC. It translates to CASSYSRTGGYGYTF.

The rearrangement joins TRBV18 to TRBJ2-3, with 8 nucleotides matching TRBD2. This CDR3 contains 14 residues. V lost 5 bases to trimming and J lost 6 bases; unmatched junction nucleotides: 7. Germline V gene sequence: CDR1 KGHSH, CDR2 LQKENI. The CDR3 DNA reads TGTGCCAGCTCAAGGACTAGCCCAGGCGATACGCAGTATTTT. Its translation is CASSRTSPGDTQYF.

The chain combines TRBV19 with TRBJ1-2, with 8 bases matching TRBD1. This CDR3 region has 15 residues. V dropped 4 bases and J dropped 6; count of bases not matched to a gene: 10. CDR1 is LNHDA and CDR2 is SQIVND in the germline V gene (reference sequence). The CDR3 bases are TGTGCCAGTAGTACTCTCGGACAGGGCGGAGATGGCTACACCTTC. Translation gives CASSTLGQGGDGYTF.

J is TRBJ1-2 and V is TRBV13; the D is unclear. Germline V gene lookup returns CDR1 PRHDT and CDR2 FYEKMQ (reference sequence). Trimming pared 2 bases from V and 0 bases from J, leaving 7 bases between. The CDR3 sequence is 14 residues long. CDR3 nucleotide sequence: TGTGCCAGCAGCTTAAAGGCAGCTAACTATGGCTACACCTTC. The encoded protein is CASSLKAANYGYTF.

V gene TRBV19 combines with J gene TRBJ1-1, with D possibly TRBD1 on 5 matching bases. Trimming removed 3 bases at V and 5 bases at J, with 13 bases between. In germline, CDR1 is LNHDA, CDR2 SQIVND (reference sequence). The length of the CDR3 is 14 residues. In nucleotides, the CDR3 is TGTGCCAGTAGTATCTCGTCGGGGGAGACTGAAGCTTTCTTT. Its translation: CASSISSGETEAFF.

The rearrangement uses TRBV14 and TRBJ2-2; D is undetermined. Trimming removed 1 base at V and 5 bases at J, with 11 bases between. Germline values: CDR1 SGHDN, CDR2 FVKESK. The CDR3 spans 15 residues. The CDR3 sequence: CASSQVVLTTGELFF. Written as DNA, the CDR3 is TGTGCCAGCAGCCAAGTTGTACTAACTACCGGGGAGCTGTTTTTT.

The chain uses TRBV10-2 and TRBJ2-1, with TRBD2 identical over 11 bases. CDR3 size: 15 residues. The germline gives CDR1 WSHSY, CDR2 SAAADI. Germline trimming cut 4 bases from V and 7 bases from J; bases unmatched to any gene: 6. The CDR3 DNA follows: TGCGCCAGCAGTGCCGGGACTAGCGGTTTAAATGAGCAGTTCTTC. Protein sequence: CASSAGTSGLNEQFF.

The rearrangement links TRBV15 to TRBJ1-5; D is perhaps TRBD1 (5 bases). V was clipped by 3 bases and J by 0 bases, with 9 bases between them. The CDR3 length is 15 residues. Germline lookup yields CDR1 LNHNV and CDR2 YYDKDF (reference sequence). The CDR3 nucleotides read TGTGCCACCAGCAGGCGGGGGGGTAGCAATCAGCCCCAGCATTTT. Translated: CATSRRGGSNQPQHF.

The genes are TRBV5-4 and TRBJ1-5, with TRBD1 matching over 7 bases. Germline trimming cut 4 bases from V and 4 bases from J; bases unmatched to any gene: 8. The CDR3 has 15 amino acids. Looked up from germline, CDR1 is SGHNT and CDR2 is YYREEE (reference sequence). The CDR3 DNA reads as TGTGCCAGCAGCCAAGGGACAGCCCTAAATCAGCCCCAGCATTTT. Translation gives CASSQGTALNQPQHF.

This chain links TRBV6-5 with TRBJ2-2; D unclear. Deletions cut 6 bases from V and 0 bases from J, with 11 bases between. Per germline, CDR1 MNHEY and CDR2 SVGAGI. This CDR3 region has 15 residues. The CDR3: CASRSNSPNTGELFF. The CDR3, as DNA: TGTGCCAGCAGGTCGAACTCTCCGAACACCGGGGAGCTGTTTTTT.

By proportion, this clone is medium-sized. The chain's CDR3 is CASSSSTEAFF. CDR3 DNA: TGTGCCAGTAGTAGTAGCACTGAAGCTTTCTTT. The chain combines TRBV19 with TRBJ1-1, with D unclear. Trimming removed 4 bases from V and 4 bases from J, with 4 bases in between. There are 11 residues in the CDR3. Per the germline V gene, CDR1 is LNHDA and CDR2 is SQIVND (reference sequence).

The CDR3 sequence: CASSPGQGMREQYF. CDR3 coding DNA: TGTGCCAGCAGCCCGGGACAGGGGATGAGGGAGCAGTACTTC. J is TRBJ2-7 and V is TRBV4-2; 10 bases align to TRBD1. The CDR3 has 14 residues. Per the germline V gene, CDR1 is LGHNA and CDR2 is YNFKEQ. The V and J ends lost 4 bases and 7 bases, in that order; junction bases with no gene match: 7.

The J gene is TRBJ1-2, the V gene TRBV19; a possible D gene is TRBD1 (5 bases). This CDR3 comprises 14 residues. The germline gives CDR1 LNHDA, CDR2 SQIVND (reference sequence). V shed 6 bases and J shed 4 bases, with 15 bases lying between them. The CDR3 is CASRRTITSYGYTF. Written as DNA, the CDR3 is TGTGCCAGTAGAAGGACAATTACATCCTATGGCTACACCTTC.

V is TRBV7-9 and J is TRBJ1-2; unclear D gene. The CDR3 spans 14 residues. Between the trimmed V and J ends, which lost 5 bases and 4 bases, there was a span of 14 bases. Germline values: CDR1 SEHNR, CDR2 FQNEAQ (reference sequence). Here the CDR3 DNA reads TGTGCCAGCAGCCCAATTTTGGGATTCTATGGCTACACCTTC. As protein: CASSPILGFYGYTF.

This sequence joins TRBV20-1 and TRBJ2-1; D is unclear. The germline V and J ends were trimmed by 7 bases and 4 bases, with 8 bases remaining between them. The germline V gene has CDR1 DFQATT and CDR2 SNEGSKA (reference sequence). The CDR3 spans 11 residues. CDR3 loop: CSVLDYNEQFF. In DNA, the CDR3 is TGCAGTGTCCTTGATTACAATGAGCAGTTCTTC.

A few counts support this clone. CDR3: CASSRDRVITEAFF. In DNA form, the CDR3 reads TGTGCCAGCAGTCGGGACAGGGTCATCACTGAAGCTTTCTTT. V and J are TRBV27 and TRBJ1-1; 9 bases match TRBD1. V lost 5 bases and J lost 4; bases outside the gene matches: 5. This CDR3 has 14 amino acids. Germline V lookup: CDR1 MNHEY, CDR2 SMNVEV (reference sequence).

V gene TRBV7-9 combines with J gene TRBJ1-6; TRBD1 matches at 9 bases. The CDR3 covers 16 residues. Germline loops: CDR1 SEHNR, CDR2 FQNEAQ (reference sequence). V trimming: 5 bases; J trimming: 10 bases; junction bases outside the gene matches: 12. The CDR3 bases are TGTGCCAGCAGCGCCGACAGGGGGAGATTCAGCTCACCCCTCCACTTT. Translation gives CASSADRGRFSSPLHF.

V usage is TRBV7-8 and J usage is TRBJ2-3, with 9 nucleotides matching TRBD2. This CDR3 contains 16 residues. CDR1 and CDR2 (germline): SGHVS, FQNEAQ. After removal of 2 bases from V and 4 bases from J, the junction contained 7 bases not matched to a gene. CDR3 nucleotides: TGTGCCAGCAGCTTATATGGAAGCGGGGGGTCAGATACGCAGTATTTT. Its protein product is CASSLYGSGGSDTQYF.